This TCR beta chain was captured in a study of blood T cell repertoires in COVID-19. Overall study context: Spain, Italy and the United States supplied samples that represented acute and convalescent COVID-19. Sources were T cells, B-cell-depleted T cells, or PBMCs; the material itself was cDNA or gDNA.

In the source study's methods: Quantification of nucleated cells was approximated via reference gene primer amplification. Produced via immunoSEQ multiplex PCR; TCRdb's table is partial and in-frame only. V and J calls plus clone size are reproduced from that table; the DNA served to infer D and trimming. The table lists more than 95,000 clones, approximately 89% of them singletons. The CDR3 is 16 amino acids. V was clipped by 8 bases and J by 7 bases; unmatched bases: 15. Germline V lookup: CDR1 MDHEN, CDR2 SYDVKM. The clonotype was recovered from a woman older than 75 in a cohort sampled during active COVID-19. The chain employs TRBV28 and TRBJ2-1; 9 bases match TRBD1. Sequences were obtained from peripheral blood. The CDR3 DNA follows: TGTGCCAGCGAAATAAATCCGGGACAGGGTAAAAATGAGCAGTTCTTC. This encodes CASEINPGQGKNEQFF.